This T cell receptor (beta chain) was obtained from a study of blood T cell repertoires in COVID-19. The wider study: Samples taken during acute and convalescent COVID-19 were collected in the United States, Italy and Spain.

Germline loops: CDR1 SGHRS, CDR2 YFSETQ. The ends lost 4 bases at V and 5 bases at J; junction bases unmatched: 4. The CDR3 length is 14 residues. It was during active infection that Seattle patients were enrolled and then longitudinally followed. Original processing methods: Nucleated cell number was recorded as an estimate derived from reference gene primer amplification. Data came from immunoSEQ multiplex PCR; TCRdb stores just in-frame clones and leaves some out. The V and J calls and clone size come from that table; D and trimming were worked out from the DNA. The data contain under 200,000 clones, more than 85% of them singletons.

What was sequenced was peripheral blood. The genes are TRBV5-1 and TRBJ2-7, with 12 nucleotides matching TRBD1. The origin of this receptor is a woman of 80 years or more with COVID-19, enrolled during active disease. Written as DNA, the CDR3 is TGCGCCAGCAGCACCGGGACAGGGGGCCACGAGCAGTACTTC. Protein product: CASSTGTGGHEQYF. Based on the CDR3 plus reference TRBV5-1 and TRBJ2-7, the full variable domain is KAGVTQTPRYLIKTRGQQVTLSCSPISGHRSVSWYQQTPGQGLQFLFEYFSETQRNKGNFPGRFSGRQFSNSRSEMNVSTLELGDSALYLCASSTGTGGHEQYFGPGTRLTVT.